The sequence of this T cell receptor (beta chain) was determined in a study of a mutant IDH1 vaccine in newly diagnosed glioma. The sample's time point: week 47, end of study. It was 300 ug of mutant IDH1 20-mer peptide that made up each vaccine dose, given with topical imiquimod. Sequencing used immunoSEQ multiplex PCR; TCRdb keeps in-frame clones, though not all of them. The sample lists tens of thousands of clones, almost 65% occurring once. Germline CDR1 and CDR2: LNHDA and SQIVND (reference sequence). The CDR3 loop spans 15 amino acids. J was trimmed by 6 bases and V by 3 bases; bases with no gene match: 7. A word on this clone: The antigen remains undetermined.

This TCR came from a man between 40 and 49 years old with glioma. Some clones in this sample may be carry-over from other donors' samples. Sequences were derived from peripheral blood mononuclear cells (PBMCs), sampled from a glioma patient whose treatment included an IDH1 peptide vaccine. The chain carries TRBV19 and TRBJ1-5; TRBD1 matches at 8 bases. The CDR3 sequence: CASSITGGFGQPQHF. Here the CDR3 DNA reads TGTGCCAGTAGTATTACAGGGGGATTCGGTCAGCCCCAGCATTTT.